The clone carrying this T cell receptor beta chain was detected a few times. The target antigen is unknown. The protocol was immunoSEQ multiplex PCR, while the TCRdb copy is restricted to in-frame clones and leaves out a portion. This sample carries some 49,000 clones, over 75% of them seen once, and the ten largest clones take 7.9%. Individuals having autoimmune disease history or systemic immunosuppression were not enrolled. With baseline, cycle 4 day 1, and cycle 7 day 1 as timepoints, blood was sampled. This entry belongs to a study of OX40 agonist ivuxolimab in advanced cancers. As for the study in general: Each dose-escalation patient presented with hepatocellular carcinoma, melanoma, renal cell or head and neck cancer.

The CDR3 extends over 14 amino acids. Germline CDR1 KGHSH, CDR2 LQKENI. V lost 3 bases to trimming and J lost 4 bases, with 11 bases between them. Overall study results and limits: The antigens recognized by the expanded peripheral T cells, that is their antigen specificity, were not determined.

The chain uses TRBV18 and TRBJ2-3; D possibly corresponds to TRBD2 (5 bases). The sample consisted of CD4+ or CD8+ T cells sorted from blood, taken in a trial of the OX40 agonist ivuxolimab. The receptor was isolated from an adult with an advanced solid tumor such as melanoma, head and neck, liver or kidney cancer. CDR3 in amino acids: CASSPLGRADTQYF. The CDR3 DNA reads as TGTGCCAGCTCACCTCTTGGGCGGGCAGATACGCAGTATTTT.